These 17 T cell receptor beta chains came from one sample sequenced in a study of T cells in Graves' hyperthyroidism and ophthalmopathy. Regions amplified from RNA transcripts were the TCR beta CDR3 regions. First-round RT-PCR of the TCR CDR3 relied on the HTBI primer set. TCRdb reprocessed the multiplex PCR reads via MiXCR and lists one record per CDR3 protein. The data contain about 360,000 distinct CDR3 sequences, 15% to 18% of them singletons. The sequenced sample consisted of blood. These receptors all come from a woman aged 18 to 35 with Graves' hyperthyroidism that later progressed to Graves' ophthalmopathy.

The chain links TRBV5-5 to TRBJ2-5; 7 nucleotides agree with TRBD1. Germline assignment: CDR1 SGHKS and CDR2 YYEKEE (reference sequence). CDR3 length: 15 residues. After removal of 0 bases from V and 1 base from J, the junction contained 3 bases not matched to a gene. The CDR3 DNA reads as TGTGCCAGCAGCTTGGAAGGGGGCGTCCAAGAGACCCAGTACTTC. It is translated as CASSLEGGVQETQYF.

This clonotype was seen repeatedly, ten times or more. This chain joins TRBV12-3 or TRBV12-4 and TRBJ2-2, with 11 bases matching TRBD2. This CDR3 has 15 amino acids. V shed 4 bases and J 4 bases; nucleotides not matched to a gene: 2. The CDR3 region has the DNA TGTGCCAGCAGTTCCGGACTAGCGGGCACCGGGGAGCTGTTTTTT. As protein: CASSSGLAGTGELFF.

This clonotype was seen repeatedly, ten times or more. V gene TRBV28 combines with J gene TRBJ1-3; the D gene is possibly TRBD1 (6 bases). In germline, CDR1 is MDHEN, CDR2 SYDVKM. The germline V and J ends were trimmed by 5 bases and 0 bases, with 14 bases remaining between them. CDR3 length equals 16 residues. The CDR3 DNA reads as TGTGCCAGCAGTCCCGGGGGCAGGCGCTCTGGAAACACCATATATTTT. It encodes CASSPGGRRSGNTIYF.

The CDR3 DNA follows: TGTGCCAGCAGTTCCAGTCTAGCGGGAGGCCGCAGCTCCTACAATGAGCAGTTCTTC. It specifies CASSSSLAGGRSSYNEQFF. This sequence joins TRBV6-2 or TRBV6-3 and TRBJ2-1; 11 bases are shared with TRBD2. This CDR3 region has 19 residues. Germline trimming cut 4 bases from V and 0 bases from J; bases unmatched to any gene: 11. Germline V CDR1 and CDR2: MNHEY, SVGEGT.

The chain carries TRBV27 and TRBJ2-1, with TRBD2 matching 12 bases. Germline V gene data show CDR1 as MNHEY and CDR2 as SMNVEV (reference sequence). With 5 bases clipped from V and 8 bases from J, the junction kept 4 bases outside the gene matches. This CDR3 spans 14 amino acids. DNA of the CDR3: TGTGCCAGCAGTGGGCGACTAGCGGGAGATGAGCAGTTCTTC. It encodes CASSGRLAGDEQFF.

On this clonotype itself: A much more abundant neighbour one base away suggests this may be a read error. This is likely a read error, given that the CDR3 carries no conserved phenylalanine or tryptophan at its end. The CDR3 reads CASSSLGISTDTQYS. The CDR3 DNA follows: TGCGCCAGCAGCTCACTAGGTATTAGCACAGATACGCAGTATTCT. The chain joins TRBV5-1 to TRBJ2-3, with D perhaps matching TRBD2 (5 bases). The CDR3 length is 15 residues. The ends were cut back, 3 bases at V and 0 bases at J, with 11 bases in the middle. In germline, CDR1 is SGHRS, CDR2 YFSETQ.

The chain uses TRBV28 and TRBJ2-1, with TRBD2 identical over 9 bases. J was trimmed by 9 bases and V by 5 bases; bases with no gene match: 8. From germline, CDR1 is MDHEN and CDR2 SYDVKM. The CDR3 length is 14 residues. Here the CDR3 reads CASSGLAGFREQFF. The CDR3, as DNA: TGTGCCAGCAGTGGTCTAGCGGGATTTCGTGAGCAGTTCTTC.

This clonotype was counted at least ten times. The V and J genes are TRBV3-1 and TRBJ1-1, with 7 nucleotides matching TRBD1. V dropped 1 base and J dropped 5; count of bases not matched to a gene: 7. CDR1 is LGHDT and CDR2 is YNNKEL in the germline V gene (reference sequence). CDR3 size: 15 residues. The CDR3 loop is CASSQGNRGRTEAFF. The CDR3 DNA is TGTGCCAGCAGCCAAGGGAATAGGGGGCGGACTGAAGCTTTCTTT.

This sequence joins TRBV7-9 and TRBJ1-1; D ambiguous. V dropped 5 bases and J dropped 8 bases, with 12 bases sitting between them. Germline CDR1 is SEHNR and CDR2 is FQNEAQ (reference sequence). The CDR3 is 12 residues long. The CDR3 here is CASSPLTWEAFF. CDR3 sequence (DNA): TGTGCCAGCAGCCCCTTAACTTGGGAAGCTTTCTTT.

Points on this clonotype: The germline gene is not matched at one end of the junction; a read error may be the cause. The V and J genes are TRBV6-2 or TRBV6-3 and TRBJ2-1, with a weak D call TRBD2 (6 bases). Germline V gene lookup returns CDR1 MNHEY and CDR2 SVGEGT. The CDR3 has 14 residues. This CDR3 is CARSLTGLYNEQFF. The CDR3 DNA reads TGTGCCAGAAGTTTGACGGGACTTTACAATGAGCAGTTCTTC.

The sample holds many counts of this clonotype. The chain uses TRBV27 and TRBJ2-7; D call uncertain. Trimming removed 5 bases from V and 3 bases from J, with 14 bases in between. From germline, CDR1 is MNHEY and CDR2 SMNVEV (reference sequence). The CDR3 is made up of 14 amino acids. As DNA, the CDR3 is TGTGCCAGCAGTAGTCTTAGGAACCACTACGAGCAGTACTTC. This encodes CASSSLRNHYEQYF.

This clonotype was counted many times. V usage is TRBV20-1 and J usage is TRBJ2-2; the match to TRBD2 covers 8 bases. CDR1 and CDR2 from the germline V gene are DFQATT and SNEGSKA (reference sequence). V was clipped by 0 bases and J by 4 bases; unmatched bases: 4. CDR3 length: 15 residues. The CDR3 loop is CSARDRRGATGELFF. In DNA, the CDR3 is TGCAGTGCTAGAGACAGGCGGGGGGCCACCGGGGAGCTGTTTTTT.

This clonotype was seen ten or more times. CDR3 coding DNA: TGTGCCAGCAGTTTACGCAGGGAGCAGTACTTC. Amino acid sequence: CASSLRREQYF. This chain uses TRBV28 with TRBJ2-7; D not resolved. Trimming took off 2 bases at V and 7 bases at J, with 6 bases between the two ends. The CDR3 spans 11 residues. Germline V gene sequence: CDR1 MDHEN, CDR2 SYDVKM. The entire variable domain, with the rest obtained from reference TRBV28 and TRBJ2-7, is as follows: DVKVTQSSRYLVKRTGEKVFLECVQDMDHENMFWYRQDPGLGLRLIYFSYDVKMKEKGDIPEGYSVSREKKERFSLILESASTNQTSMYLCASSLRREQYFGPGTRLTVT.

J is TRBJ1-5 and V is TRBV19; D not resolved. Germline V gene sequence: CDR1 LNHDA, CDR2 SQIVND (reference sequence). The V end was cut by 5 bases, the J end by 4 bases, with 9 bases between. The CDR3 sequence is 13 residues long. The CDR3 DNA reads as TGTGCCAGTAGTCTGGTTTTAAATCAGCCCCAGCATTTT. Residues: CASSLVLNQPQHF.

The J gene is TRBJ1-2, the V gene TRBV5-8; 7 positions match TRBD1. With 2 bases clipped from V and 6 bases from J, the junction kept 4 bases outside the gene matches. The CDR3 has 13 residues. The V gene's germline CDR1 is SGHTS and CDR2 YDEGEE. The CDR3 DNA sequence: TGTGCCAGCAGCTTTACAGGGGACAATGGCTACACCTTC. Protein: CASSFTGDNGYTF.

The V and J genes are TRBV20-1 and TRBJ2-3, with 10 bases aligning to TRBD1. This CDR3 has 15 amino acids. Per the germline V gene, CDR1 is DFQATT and CDR2 is SNEGSKA (reference sequence). V lost 4 bases to trimming and J lost 4 bases; unmatched junction nucleotides: 8. CDR3 residues: CSATARQGASDTQYF. The CDR3 DNA reads TGCAGTGCTACAGCCAGACAGGGGGCCTCAGATACGCAGTATTTT.

The table lists this clonotype with many counts. The chain combines TRBV6-1 with TRBJ1-1; D remains unclear. V was trimmed by 2 bases and J by 8 bases, leaving 9 bases between them. The CDR3 is 12 residues long. Per the germline V gene, CDR1 is MNHNS and CDR2 is SASEGT. In nucleotides, the CDR3 is TGTGCCAGCAGTGAACCATTAAGAGAAGCTTTCTTT. Translated: CASSEPLREAFF.